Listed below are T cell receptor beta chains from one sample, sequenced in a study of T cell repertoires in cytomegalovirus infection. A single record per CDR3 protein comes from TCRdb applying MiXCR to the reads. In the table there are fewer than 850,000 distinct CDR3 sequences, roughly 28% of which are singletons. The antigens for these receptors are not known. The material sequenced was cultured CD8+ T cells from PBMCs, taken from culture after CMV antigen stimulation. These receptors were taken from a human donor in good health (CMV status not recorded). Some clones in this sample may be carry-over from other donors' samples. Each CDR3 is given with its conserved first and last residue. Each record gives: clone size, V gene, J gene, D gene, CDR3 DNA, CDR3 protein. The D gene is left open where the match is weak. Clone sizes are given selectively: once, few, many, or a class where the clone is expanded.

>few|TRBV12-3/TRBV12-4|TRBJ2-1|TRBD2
TGTGCCAGCAGTTCGGCCGGGACTAGTAGGAATGAGCAGTTCTTC
CASSSAGTSRNEQFF
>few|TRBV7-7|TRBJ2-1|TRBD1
TGTGCTAGCAGCTCAAGGTTGGGACAGCACAATGAGCAGTTCTTC
CASSSRLGQHNEQFF
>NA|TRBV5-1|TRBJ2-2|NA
TGCGCCAGCTCGGGGACGGGAATTACCGGGGAGCTGTTTTTT
CASSGTGITGELFF
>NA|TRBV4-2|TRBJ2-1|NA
TGTGCCAGCAGCCAAGATGAGGGGTCCTACAATGAGCAGTTCTTC
CASSQDEGSYNEQFF
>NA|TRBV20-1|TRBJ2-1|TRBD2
TGCAGTGCTAGACCGCTGGGGGGGTTTTACAATGAGCAGTTCTTC
CSARPLGGFYNEQFF
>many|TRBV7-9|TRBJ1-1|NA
TGTGCCAGCAGCTCCGGGTGGTTGGGGGGCACTGAAGCTTTCTTT
CASSSGWLGGTEAFF
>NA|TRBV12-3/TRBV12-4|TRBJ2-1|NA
TGTGCCAGCAGTCCTCGACTAGGGGAACAGGGGTACAATGAGCAGTTCTTC
CASSPRLGEQGYNEQFF
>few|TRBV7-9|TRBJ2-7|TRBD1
TGTGCCAGCAGCTTACCTCCGACAGGGGGCAACTACGAGCAGTACTTC
CASSLPPTGGNYEQYF
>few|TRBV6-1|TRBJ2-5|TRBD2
TGTGCCAGCAGTTGGACTAGCGGATCCCAAGAGACCCAGTACTTC
CASSWTSGSQETQYF
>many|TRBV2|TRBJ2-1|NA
TGTGCCAGCAGCTTTGGACTCATCGACAGCTTC
CASSFGLIDSF